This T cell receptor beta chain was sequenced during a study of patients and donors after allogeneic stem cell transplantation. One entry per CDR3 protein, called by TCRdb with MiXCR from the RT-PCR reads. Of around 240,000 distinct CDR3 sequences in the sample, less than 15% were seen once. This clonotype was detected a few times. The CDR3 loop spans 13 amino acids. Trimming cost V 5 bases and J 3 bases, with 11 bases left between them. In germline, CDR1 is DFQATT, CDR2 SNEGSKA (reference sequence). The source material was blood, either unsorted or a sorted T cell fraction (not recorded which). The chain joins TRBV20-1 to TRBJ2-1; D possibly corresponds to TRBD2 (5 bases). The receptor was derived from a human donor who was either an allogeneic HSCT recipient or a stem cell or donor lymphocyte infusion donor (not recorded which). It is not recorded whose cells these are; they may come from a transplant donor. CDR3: CSAYGVGYNEQFF. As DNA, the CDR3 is TGCAGTGCTTACGGGGTTGGCTACAATGAGCAGTTCTTC.